This entry features one T cell receptor (beta chain) sequence. The entry originates in a study of blood T cell repertoires in COVID-19. The wider study: The study drew acute and convalescent COVID-19 samples from the United States, Italy and Spain. PBMCs, B-cell-depleted T cells, or T cells provided the cDNA or gDNA that made up the material.

V was cut by 0 bases and J by 2 bases, with 8 bases left in between. CDR1 SGHRS and CDR2 YFSETQ come from the germline V gene. The CDR3 loop spans 14 amino acids. The authors' processing: Estimated nucleated cell counts came from reference gene primer amplification. This table comes from immunoSEQ multiplex PCR, and its TCRdb copy is limited to in-frame clones, with some not included. The DNA gave D and trimming, while V, J and clone size come from that table. Of approximately 100,000 clones in the sample, roughly 90% were seen once. This chain uses TRBV5-1 with TRBJ2-5; no reliable D call. The source is a man aged 55 to 69 with acute or convalescent COVID-19. What was sequenced was peripheral blood. In nucleotides, the CDR3 is TGCGCCAGCAGCTTGGCGGCAGGACAAGAGACCCAGTACTTC. Its translation is CASSLAAGQETQYF.